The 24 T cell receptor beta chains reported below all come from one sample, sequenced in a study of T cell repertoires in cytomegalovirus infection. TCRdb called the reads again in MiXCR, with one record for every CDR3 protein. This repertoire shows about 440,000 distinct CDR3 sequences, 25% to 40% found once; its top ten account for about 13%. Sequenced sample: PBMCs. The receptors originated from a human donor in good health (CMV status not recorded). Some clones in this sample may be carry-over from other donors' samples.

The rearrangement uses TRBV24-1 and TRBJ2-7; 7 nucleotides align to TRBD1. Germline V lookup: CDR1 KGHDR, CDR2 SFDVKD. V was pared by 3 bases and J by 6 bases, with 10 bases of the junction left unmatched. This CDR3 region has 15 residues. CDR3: CATSDGPTGSSEQYF. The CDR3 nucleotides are TGTGCCACCAGTGATGGACCGACAGGGTCGAGCGAGCAGTACTTC.

The CDR3 region is CATNRDRGYGYTF. DNA for the CDR3: TGTGCCACGAACCGGGACAGGGGCTATGGCTACACCTTC. The chain recombines TRBV6-5 with TRBJ1-2; 10 positions agree with TRBD1. Germline V gene data show CDR1 as MNHEY and CDR2 as SVGAGI. The CDR3 contains 13 residues. Trimming took 10 bases from V and 4 from J; bases not matched to a gene: 6.

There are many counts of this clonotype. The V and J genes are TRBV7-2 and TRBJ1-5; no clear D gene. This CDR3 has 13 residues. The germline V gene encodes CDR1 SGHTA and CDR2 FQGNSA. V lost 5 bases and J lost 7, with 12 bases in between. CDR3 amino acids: CASSPSDGQPQHF. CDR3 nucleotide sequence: TGTGCCAGCAGCCCGTCAGACGGACAGCCCCAGCATTTT.

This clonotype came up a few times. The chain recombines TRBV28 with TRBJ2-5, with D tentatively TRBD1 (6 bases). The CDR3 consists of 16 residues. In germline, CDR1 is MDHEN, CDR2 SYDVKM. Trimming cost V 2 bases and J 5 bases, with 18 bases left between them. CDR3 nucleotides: TGTGCCAGCAGTTTACTCCCTACAGGGTTGGAGGAGACCCAGTACTTC. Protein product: CASSLLPTGLEETQYF.

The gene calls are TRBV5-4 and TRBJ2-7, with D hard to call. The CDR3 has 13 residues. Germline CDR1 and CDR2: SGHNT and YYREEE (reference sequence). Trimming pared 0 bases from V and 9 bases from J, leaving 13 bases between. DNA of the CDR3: TGTGCCAGCAGCTTGGCGACGGGCTCCTGGCAGTACTTC. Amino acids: CASSLATGSWQYF.

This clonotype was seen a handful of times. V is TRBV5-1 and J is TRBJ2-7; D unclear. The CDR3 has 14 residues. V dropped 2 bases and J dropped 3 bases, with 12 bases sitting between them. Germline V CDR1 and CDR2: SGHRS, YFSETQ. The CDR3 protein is CASSLDGGLYEQYF. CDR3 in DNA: TGCGCCAGCAGCTTAGACGGTGGCCTCTACGAGCAGTACTTC.

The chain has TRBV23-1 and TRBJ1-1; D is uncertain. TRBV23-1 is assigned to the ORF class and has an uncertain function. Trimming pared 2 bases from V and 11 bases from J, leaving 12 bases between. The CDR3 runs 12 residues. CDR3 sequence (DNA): TGCGCCAGCAGTCAAACCCGATTCGAGGCTTTCTTT. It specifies CASSQTRFEAFF.

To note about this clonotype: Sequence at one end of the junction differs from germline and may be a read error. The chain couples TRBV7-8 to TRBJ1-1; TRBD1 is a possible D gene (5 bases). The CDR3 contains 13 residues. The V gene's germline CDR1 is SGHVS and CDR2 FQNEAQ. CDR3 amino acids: CARSSTVNTEVFF. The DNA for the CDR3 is TGTGCCAGAAGCTCGACAGTTAACACTGAAGTTTTCTTT. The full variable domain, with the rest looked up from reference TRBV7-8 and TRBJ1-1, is GAGVSQSPRYKVAKRGQDVALRCDPISGHVSLFWYQQALGQGPEFLTYFQNEAQLDKSGLPSDRFFAERPEGSVSTLKIQRTQQEDSAVYLCARSSTVNTEVFFGQGTRLTVV.

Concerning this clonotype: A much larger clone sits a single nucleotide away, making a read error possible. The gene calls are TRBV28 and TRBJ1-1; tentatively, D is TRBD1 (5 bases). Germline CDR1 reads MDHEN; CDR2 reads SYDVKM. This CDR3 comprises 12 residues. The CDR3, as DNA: TGTTCCAGCAGTACAGGGAACACTGAAGCTTTCTTT. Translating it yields CSSSTGNTEAFF.

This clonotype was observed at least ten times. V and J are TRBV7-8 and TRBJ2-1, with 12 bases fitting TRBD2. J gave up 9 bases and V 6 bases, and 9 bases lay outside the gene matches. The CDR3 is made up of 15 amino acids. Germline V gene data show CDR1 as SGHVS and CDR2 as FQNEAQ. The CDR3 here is CASRPERLAGAEQFF. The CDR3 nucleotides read TGTGCCAGCAGACCAGAGCGACTAGCGGGGGCTGAGCAGTTCTTC.

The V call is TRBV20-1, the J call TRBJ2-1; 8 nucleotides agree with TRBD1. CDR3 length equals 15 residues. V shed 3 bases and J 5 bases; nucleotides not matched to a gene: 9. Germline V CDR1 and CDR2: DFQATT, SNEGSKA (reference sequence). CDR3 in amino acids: CSARGQVGYNNEQFF. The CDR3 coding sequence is TGCAGTGCTAGGGGACAGGTCGGTTACAACAATGAGCAGTTCTTC.

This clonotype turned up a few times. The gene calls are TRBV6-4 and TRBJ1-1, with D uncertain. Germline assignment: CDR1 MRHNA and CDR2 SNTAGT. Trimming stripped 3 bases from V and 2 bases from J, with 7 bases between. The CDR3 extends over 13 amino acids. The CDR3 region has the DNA TGTGCCAGCAGTGAACAGATTAACACTGAAGCTTTCTTT. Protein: CASSEQINTEAFF.

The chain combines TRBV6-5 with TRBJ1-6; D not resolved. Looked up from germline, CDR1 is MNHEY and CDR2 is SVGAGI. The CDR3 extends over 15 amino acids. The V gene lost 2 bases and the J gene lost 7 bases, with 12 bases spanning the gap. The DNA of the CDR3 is TGTGCCAGCAGTTACGGGGTGTCTGGGAATTCACCCCTCCACTTT. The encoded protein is CASSYGVSGNSPLHF.

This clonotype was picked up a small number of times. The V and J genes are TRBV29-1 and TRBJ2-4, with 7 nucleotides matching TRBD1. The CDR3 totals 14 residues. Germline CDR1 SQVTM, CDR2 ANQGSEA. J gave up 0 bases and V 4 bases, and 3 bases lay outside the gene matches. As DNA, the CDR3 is TGCAGCGTTGGACAGGGCTTAGCCAAAAACATTCAGTACTTC. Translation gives CSVGQGLAKNIQYF. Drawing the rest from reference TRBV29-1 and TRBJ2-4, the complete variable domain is SAVISQKPSRDICQRGTSLTIQCQVDSQVTMMFWYRQQPGQSLTLIATANQGSEATYESGFVIDKFPISRPNLTFSTLTVSNMSPEDSSIYLCSVGQGLAKNIQYFGAGTRLSVL.

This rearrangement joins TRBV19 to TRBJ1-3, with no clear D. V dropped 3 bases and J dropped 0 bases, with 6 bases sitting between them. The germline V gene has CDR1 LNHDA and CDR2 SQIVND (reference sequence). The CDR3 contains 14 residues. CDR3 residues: CASSISYSGNTIYF. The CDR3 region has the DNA TGTGCCAGTAGTATTTCCTACTCTGGAAACACCATATATTTT.

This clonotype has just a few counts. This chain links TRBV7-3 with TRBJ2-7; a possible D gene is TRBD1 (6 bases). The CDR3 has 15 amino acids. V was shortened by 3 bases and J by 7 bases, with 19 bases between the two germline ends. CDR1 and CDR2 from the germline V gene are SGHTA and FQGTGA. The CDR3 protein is CASSFYDRPEWEQYF. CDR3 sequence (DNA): TGTGCCAGCAGCTTTTACGACAGGCCCGAGTGGGAGCAGTACTTC.

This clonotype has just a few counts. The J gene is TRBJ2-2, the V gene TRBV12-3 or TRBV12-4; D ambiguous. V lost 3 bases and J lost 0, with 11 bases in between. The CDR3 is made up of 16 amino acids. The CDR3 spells CASSFLRLSNTGELFF. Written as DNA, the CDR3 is TGTGCCAGCAGTTTTCTACGGCTTTCGAACACCGGGGAGCTGTTTTTT.

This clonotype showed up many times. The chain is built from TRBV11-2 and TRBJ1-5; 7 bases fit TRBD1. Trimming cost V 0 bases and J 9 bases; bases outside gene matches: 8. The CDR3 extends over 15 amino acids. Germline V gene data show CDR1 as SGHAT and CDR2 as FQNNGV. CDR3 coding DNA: TGTGCCAGCAGCTTAGAAACAGGGGAAGGGCGGCCCCAGCATTTT. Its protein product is CASSLETGEGRPQHF.

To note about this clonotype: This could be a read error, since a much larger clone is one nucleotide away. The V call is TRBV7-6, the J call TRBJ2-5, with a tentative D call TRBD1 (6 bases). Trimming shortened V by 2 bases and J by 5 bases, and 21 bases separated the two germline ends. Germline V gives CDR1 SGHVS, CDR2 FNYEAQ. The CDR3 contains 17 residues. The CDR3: CASSLPGQTSESETQYF. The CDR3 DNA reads TGTGCCAGCAGCTTACCAGGACAGACCTCAGAGAGTGAGACCCAGTACTTC.

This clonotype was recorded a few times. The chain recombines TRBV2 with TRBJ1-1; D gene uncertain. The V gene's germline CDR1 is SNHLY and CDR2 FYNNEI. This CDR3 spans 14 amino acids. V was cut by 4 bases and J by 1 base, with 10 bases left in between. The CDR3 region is CASSVRTQNTEAFF. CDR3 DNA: TGTGCCAGCAGTGTTCGGACGCAGAACACTGAAGCTTTCTTT.

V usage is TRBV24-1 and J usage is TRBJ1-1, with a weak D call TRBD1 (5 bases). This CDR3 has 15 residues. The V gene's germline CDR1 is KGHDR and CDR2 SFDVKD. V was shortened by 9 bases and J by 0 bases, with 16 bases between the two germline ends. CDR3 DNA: TGTGCCACCGGGGCCCCACAGGTCGTGAACACTGAAGCTTTCTTT. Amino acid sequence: CATGAPQVVNTEAFF.

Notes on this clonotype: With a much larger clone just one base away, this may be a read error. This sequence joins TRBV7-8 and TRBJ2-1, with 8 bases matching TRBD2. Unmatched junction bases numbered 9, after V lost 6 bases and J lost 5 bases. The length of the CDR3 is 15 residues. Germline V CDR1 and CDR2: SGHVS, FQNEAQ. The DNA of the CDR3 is TGTGCCAGCAGTCTCACTCGGGGGGGGAACAATGAGCAGTTCTTC. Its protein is CASSLTRGGNNEQFF.

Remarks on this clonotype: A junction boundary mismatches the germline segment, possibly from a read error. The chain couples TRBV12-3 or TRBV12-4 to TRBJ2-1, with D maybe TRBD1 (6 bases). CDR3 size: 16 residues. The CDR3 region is CASTRPRTDSYNEPFF. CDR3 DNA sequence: TGTGCCAGCACTCGCCCTCGGACAGACAGTTACAATGAGCCGTTCTTC.

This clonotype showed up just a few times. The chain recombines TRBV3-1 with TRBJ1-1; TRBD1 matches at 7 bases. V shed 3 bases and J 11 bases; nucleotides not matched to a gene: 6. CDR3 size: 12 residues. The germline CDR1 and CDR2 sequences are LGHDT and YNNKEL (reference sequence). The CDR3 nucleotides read TGTGCCAGCAGCCACTTGGACAGGCGCGCTTTCTTT. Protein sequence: CASSHLDRRAFF.